This T cell receptor beta chain was sequenced in a study of OX40 agonist ivuxolimab in advanced cancers. Study-level results: More expanded clones were seen, on average, in CD8+ T cells than in CD4+. Clonal expansion was among the lowest in partial responders at 0.1-3.0 mg/kg, especially CD8+. No antigen was identified for the clonally expanded peripheral T cells. Dose levels from 0.1 to 3.0 mg/kg saw CD4+ and CD8+ blood T cells expand clonally by week 6.

The CDR3 runs 15 residues. Germline loops: CDR1 MNHEY, CDR2 SMNVEV (reference sequence). The trim removed 6 bases at V and 2 bases at J, leaving 7 bases unmatched. Comments on this clone: As yet, its antigen is unknown.

The data were produced by immunoSEQ multiplex PCR, yet TCRdb's version contains in-frame clones alone and is incomplete. The table lists some 54,000 clones, under 85% of them singletons, with roughly 6% in the top ten. The sequences come from CD4+ or CD8+ T cells sorted from blood, collected in a trial of the OX40 agonist ivuxolimab. The TCR sequence derives from an adult with an advanced solid tumor such as melanoma, head and neck, liver or kidney cancer. V and J are TRBV27 and TRBJ2-7; 10 nucleotides match TRBD2. For the CDR3, the DNA is TGTGCCAGCAGGGTGACTAGCGGGTTGACCTACGAGCAGTACTTC. It codes for CASRVTSGLTYEQYF.